This TCR beta chain was captured by sequencing in a study of T cells after yellow fever vaccination. A single record per CDR3 protein comes from TCRdb applying MiXCR to the 5' RACE reads. Of 250,000 or so distinct CDR3 sequences listed, approximately 3.5% were seen once; the top ten hold around 20%. The CDR3 extends over 13 amino acids. V lost 7 bases, J lost 0 bases, and 11 bases lay in between. From germline, CDR1 is SGHDT and CDR2 YYEEEE. The source material was PBMCs, sampled 15 days after the yellow fever booster vaccination. The source is a young man who received the YFV17D yellow fever vaccine. The J gene is TRBJ2-7, the V gene TRBV5-6; D is unclear. The CDR3 DNA sequence: TGTGCCAGCGCGGCTAGGAGCTCCTACGAGCAGTACTTC. This codes for CASAARSSYEQYF.